This T cell receptor beta chain was recovered during a study of T cells in Graves' hyperthyroidism and ophthalmopathy. CDR3 length equals 16 residues. Trimming removed 5 bases from V and 0 bases from J, with 14 bases in between. CDR1 is SGHVS, CDR2 FNYEAQ, per germline. Amplification yielded TCR beta CDR3 regions, with RNA transcripts as the source. The HTBI primer set was used in a first-round RT-PCR of the TCR CDR3. Via MiXCR, TCRdb re-called the multiplex PCR reads, giving one row per CDR3 protein. Among fewer than 650,000 distinct CDR3 sequences listed, around 15% were seen once. This clonotype was counted at least ten times. The antigen remains unidentified. Study-wide findings and caveats: With a median lead of around 6.7 months before onset, the model predicted ophthalmopathy. Most clonotypes that expanded in the thyroid above 0.001 also showed up in blood.

The receptor's source is a woman between 40 and 50 years old with Graves' hyperthyroidism. The V gene is TRBV7-6, the J gene TRBJ2-1, with D perhaps being TRBD1 or TRBD2 (5 bases each). The sample comprised blood. The CDR3 DNA follows: TGTGCCAGCAGCCCAACCAGTGGGGGCTCCTACAATGAGCAGTTCTTC. It encodes CASSPTSGGSYNEQFF.